This TCR beta chain was documented in a study of technical replicates of blood from several donors. The repertoire was sequenced with immunoSEQ multiplex PCR; TCRdb's copy has only in-frame clones and lacks some. The sample yields 65,000 to 95,000 clones, approximately 96% seen once. CDR1 is SNHLY, CDR2 FYNNEI, per germline. The CDR3 runs to 15 residues. The J segment lost 7 bases and the V segment lost 5 bases, leaving 11 bases of the junction unmatched. V gene TRBV2 combines with J gene TRBJ1-5; 7 nucleotides match TRBD1. The sample consisted of T cells isolated from PBMCs. The origin of this receptor is a human donor in good health. CDR3 nucleotides: TGTGCCAGCAGTCAGACAGGGTGGATGGCGCAGCCCCAGCATTTT. Protein: CASSQTGWMAQPQHF.